These T cell receptor beta chains were read from a single sample in a study of blood T cell repertoires in COVID-19. Method: immunoSEQ multiplex PCR; TCRdb's copy keeps in-frame clones and lacks some. The sample contains 150,000 to 200,000 clones, 60% to 80% of which appear only once. Sequencing used PBMCs or T cells enriched from blood (not recorded which). The receptor source for this set is a woman in her 50s who had recovered from COVID-19. Each CDR3 is given with its conserved first and last residue. The D gene is left open where the match is weak. A clone size is listed for some rows: how often the clone was seen (once, few, many), or a class if it is expanded.

v_gene	j_gene	d_gene	abundance	CDR3aa	CDR3nt
TRBV5-1	TRBJ2-3	TRBD1	.	CASSLVQGVDTQYF	TGCGCCAGCAGCTTGGTACAGGGGGTAGATACGCAGTATTTT
TRBV19	TRBJ1-5	.	.	CASSIEAQPQHF	TGTGCCAGTAGTATAGAGGCTCAGCCCCAGCATTTT
TRBV9	TRBJ2-3	TRBD2	.	CASTESGTSTDTQYF	TGTGCCAGCACGGAGAGCGGGACTAGCACAGATACGCAGTATTTT
TRBV30	TRBJ1-5	.	once	CAWSVRVGQPQHF	TGTGCCTGGAGTGTCCGGGTAGGACAGCCCCAGCATTTT
TRBV7-8	TRBJ2-2	TRBD2	.	CASSSGGGRIKNTGELFF	TGTGCCAGCAGCAGCGGGGGGGGCCGTATAAAAAACACCGGGGAGCTGTTTTTT
TRBV2	TRBJ1-5	.	.	CASNTLPDQPQHF	TGTGCCAGCAATACCCTGCCGGATCAGCCCCAGCATTTT
TRBV5-1	TRBJ2-2	TRBD1	.	CASSRQGNTGELFF	TGCGCCAGCAGCAGACAGGGGAACACCGGGGAGCTGTTTTTT
TRBV7-2	TRBJ2-7	.	few	CASSLACAGASEQYF	TGTGCCAGCAGCTTAGCTTGTGCAGGCGCGAGTGAGCAGTACTTC
TRBV12-3/TRBV12-4	TRBJ2-2	.	.	CASSVGTSGELFF	TGTGCCAGCAGTGTAGGGACATCGGGGGAGCTGTTTTTT
TRBV30	TRBJ1-4	.	.	CAWSVPWGREKLFF	TGTGCCTGGAGTGTACCGTGGGGGCGGGAAAAACTGTTTTTT
TRBV7-6	TRBJ2-5	.	.	CASSLSSQVPGETQYF	TGTGCCAGCAGCTTATCGTCGCAGGTCCCGGGGGAGACCCAGTACTTC
TRBV20-1	TRBJ1-4	.	.	CSASTGTNEKLFF	TGCAGTGCTAGTACAGGGACTAATGAAAAACTGTTTTTT
TRBV30	TRBJ2-7	.	.	CAWSRLIHEQYF	TGTGCCTGGAGTCGACTAATCCACGAGCAGTACTTC
TRBV28	TRBJ2-6	TRBD2	.	CASLSPTGGGTGANVLTF	TGTGCCAGTTTATCACCGACCGGGGGGGGAACTGGGGCCAACGTCCTGACTTTC
TRBV4-1	TRBJ2-2	TRBD2	.	CASSLSTSGRGNTGELFF	TGCGCCAGCAGTCTTTCGACTAGCGGGAGGGGTAACACCGGGGAGCTGTTTTTT
TRBV5-1	TRBJ2-1	TRBD1	.	CASSLPGQGVEQFF	TGCGCCAGCAGCTTACCAGGACAGGGGGTTGAGCAGTTCTTC
TRBV5-1	TRBJ2-5	TRBD2	.	CASSSGLAGGSETQYF	TGCGCCAGCAGCTCCGGACTAGCGGGGGGATCGGAGACCCAGTACTTC
TRBV5-1	TRBJ2-1	TRBD2	.	CASSFTSGISYNEQFF	TGCGCCAGCAGCTTTACTAGCGGAATCAGCTACAATGAGCAGTTCTTC
TRBV6-5	TRBJ1-6	TRBD1	few	CASSIQGELNSPLHF	TGTGCCAGCAGTATTCAGGGGGAACTTAATTCACCCCTCCACTTT
TRBV7-9	TRBJ2-2	.	.	CASTPGVGNTGELFF	TGTGCCAGCACCCCCGGGGTAGGGAACACCGGGGAGCTGTTTTTT
TRBV23-1	TRBJ2-2	.	.	CASSHGGPRRTGELFF	TGCGCCAGCAGTCATGGGGGCCCACGACGCACCGGGGAGCTGTTTTTT
TRBV18	TRBJ2-1	TRBD2	.	CASSPPEAGAYNEQFF	TGTGCCAGCTCACCCCCGGAAGCGGGAGCCTACAATGAGCAGTTCTTC
TRBV27	TRBJ1-2	TRBD1	.	CASRRDRGHYGYTF	TGTGCCAGCAGAAGGGACAGGGGCCACTATGGCTACACCTTC
TRBV10-2	TRBJ2-7	.	.	CASSVFRRPGYEQYF	TGCGCCAGCAGTGTCTTCAGGCGTCCGGGGTACGAGCAGTACTTC
TRBV9	TRBJ2-3	TRBD2	.	CASSSGGLYGTDTQYF	TGTGCCAGCAGCTCGGGAGGGTTGTACGGCACAGATACGCAGTATTTT
TRBV4-2	TRBJ1-5	TRBD1	.	CASSQDRAGGLLTSNQPQHF	TGTGCCAGCAGCCAAGATCGAGCAGGGGGCCTTTTGACCAGCAATCAGCCCCAGCATTTT
TRBV7-9	TRBJ2-1	.	.	CATQTGTYNEQFF	TGTGCCACCCAAACCGGGACTTACAATGAGCAGTTCTTC
TRBV11-1	TRBJ2-7	TRBD2	few	CASSSASGRRYEQYF	TGTGCCAGCAGCTCGGCTAGCGGGAGGAGATACGAGCAGTACTTC
TRBV5-1	TRBJ2-2	.	.	CASEVGRRRELFF	TGCGCCAGCGAAGTGGGCAGGAGGAGGGAGCTGTTTTTT
TRBV28	TRBJ1-2	.	.	CASSFPAGQPGYTF	TGTGCCAGCAGCTTCCCCGCGGGTCAGCCGGGCTACACCTTC
TRBV5-4	TRBJ2-7	TRBD2	.	CASSPAGSPTYEQYF	TGTGCCAGCAGCCCAGCGGGGTCACCAACCTACGAGCAGTACTTC